The rows below give T cell receptor beta chains drawn from one sample of a study of T cell responses to AZD1222 COVID-19 vaccine. Measured with immunoSEQ multiplex PCR; TCRdb has only the in-frame clones, and not every one. The sample lists 90,000 to 110,000 clones; around 87% were seen once. This sample comprised peripheral blood, obtained 28 days after the second AZD1222 dose. The receptors come from an adult who received the AZD1222 COVID-19 vaccine. The CDR3 runs from the conserved cysteine through the conserved F or W. A D gene is named only where the DNA matches it firmly. Size is omitted from some rows. Given values are once, few, many or a class for expanded clones.

D gene,clone size,V gene,J gene,CDR3 protein,CDR3 DNA
NA,few,TRBV27,TRBJ1-6,CASSNRVYSPLHF,TGTGCCAGCAGTAACAGGGTTTATTCACCCCTCCACTTT
TRBD2,NA,TRBV14,TRBJ2-2,CASSQGLAANTGELFF,TGTGCCAGCAGCCAAGGACTAGCGGCAAACACCGGGGAGCTGTTTTTT
TRBD1,NA,TRBV10-3,TRBJ1-6,CAISDRDRGLSSYNSPLHF,TGTGCCATCAGTGATAGGGACAGGGGACTCAGCTCCTATAATTCACCCCTCCACTTT
NA,NA,TRBV27,TRBJ2-2,CASSFAANTGELFF,TGTGCCAGCAGCTTTGCGGCGAACACCGGGGAGCTGTTTTTT
NA,once,TRBV15,TRBJ2-1,CATSSYGTSYNEQFF,TGTGCCACCAGCAGTTACGGGACCTCCTACAATGAGCAGTTCTTC
NA,NA,TRBV7-7,TRBJ2-7,CASSLRDLEEQYF,TGTGCCAGCAGCTTAAGGGACCTTGAAGAGCAGTACTTC
NA,NA,TRBV29-1,TRBJ2-1,CSVEEGRGPYNEQFF,TGCAGCGTTGAGGAGGGAAGGGGACCTTACAATGAGCAGTTCTTC
NA,NA,TRBV15,TRBJ1-2,CATSRASGLLGGYTF,TGTGCCACCAGCAGAGCTTCCGGACTCCTTGGGGGCTACACCTTC
TRBD1,NA,TRBV19,TRBJ2-2,CASTLRDSRPMPNTGELFF,TGTGCCAGTACTCTCCGGGACAGCAGACCAATGCCCAACACCGGGGAGCTGTTTTTT
NA,NA,TRBV6-5,TRBJ1-1,CASRRDLNTEAFF,TGTGCCAGCAGAAGGGACCTGAACACTGAAGCTTTCTTT
NA,NA,TRBV5-1,TRBJ2-3,CASSLDTDTQYF,TGCGCCAGCAGCTTAGACACAGATACGCAGTATTTT
TRBD1,NA,TRBV11-1,TRBJ2-5,CASSLGQGEETQYF,TGTGCCAGCAGCTTAGGACAGGGAGAAGAGACCCAGTACTTC
NA,NA,TRBV5-1,TRBJ1-2,CASNQGNNYGYTF,TGCGCCAGCAATCAGGGTAACAACTATGGCTACACCTTC
TRBD1,NA,TRBV29-1,TRBJ1-1,CSVGDRGAFF,TGCAGCGTTGGGGACAGGGGAGCTTTCTTT
TRBD1,NA,TRBV9,TRBJ1-3,CASSVTDRVHTIYF,TGTGCCAGCAGCGTAACCGACAGGGTCCACACCATATATTTT
NA,NA,TRBV9,TRBJ1-3,CASSPRHTGNTIYF,TGTGCCAGCAGCCCTCGACATACGGGAAACACCATATATTTT
NA,NA,TRBV5-1,TRBJ1-2,CASSSETAQYGYTF,TGCGCCAGCAGCTCGGAGACAGCTCAATATGGCTACACCTTC
NA,NA,TRBV9,TRBJ1-6,CASSPLAASPLHF,TGTGCCAGCAGCCCCTTGGCAGCCTCACCCCTCCACTTT
TRBD1,NA,TRBV18,TRBJ2-1,CASSPRDRGFYEQFF,TGTGCCAGCTCACCACGAGACAGGGGGTTTTATGAGCAGTTCTTC
NA,NA,TRBV6-2/TRBV6-3,TRBJ1-2,CASSYTNYGYTF,TGTGCCAGCAGTTACACAAACTATGGCTACACCTTC
TRBD2,NA,TRBV7-7,TRBJ2-1,CASSASSGPTSYNEQFF,TGTGCCAGCAGCGCCTCTAGCGGGCCTACCTCTTACAATGAGCAGTTCTTC
NA,NA,TRBV29-1,TRBJ2-1,CSVEVQGGEQFF,TGCAGCGTTGAAGTTCAGGGGGGTGAGCAGTTCTTC
NA,NA,TRBV28,TRBJ2-1,CASSGLDHNEQFF,TGTGCCAGCAGCGGGCTAGACCACAATGAGCAGTTCTTC
NA,NA,TRBV7-2,TRBJ2-1,CASVGGAAFYNEQFF,TGTGCCAGCGTTGGGGGGGCCGCTTTCTACAATGAGCAGTTCTTC
NA,NA,TRBV2,TRBJ2-2,CASSGRKLTGELFF,TGTGCCAGCAGTGGCAGAAAATTAACCGGGGAGCTGTTTTTT
NA,NA,TRBV27,TRBJ2-5,CASRPGDQETQYF,TGTGCCAGCAGACCGGGAGACCAAGAGACCCAGTACTTC
TRBD1,NA,TRBV27,TRBJ1-5,CASSLQGGQPQHF,TGTGCCAGCAGTTTGCAGGGGGGTCAGCCCCAGCATTTT
NA,NA,TRBV9,TRBJ2-3,CASSVEGGGYTDTQYF,TGTGCCAGCAGCGTAGAAGGGGGAGGATACACAGATACGCAGTATTTT
NA,NA,TRBV18,TRBJ2-5,CASSPIQVTSGQETQYF,TGTGCCAGCTCACCGATTCAGGTAACGAGCGGCCAAGAGACCCAGTACTTC
NA,NA,TRBV29-1,TRBJ2-3,CSARGDTSTDTQYF,TGCAGCGCCCGGGGGGACACCAGCACAGATACGCAGTATTTT
NA,NA,TRBV5-6,TRBJ1-6,CASSLVVGRGNSPLHF,TGTGCCAGCAGCTTGGTCGTAGGGAGAGGAAATTCACCCCTCCACTTT
NA,NA,TRBV9,TRBJ2-1,CASSVGLGKSSYNEQFF,TGTGCCAGCAGCGTAGGGCTGGGGAAGAGCTCCTACAATGAGCAGTTCTTC
NA,NA,TRBV7-6,TRBJ2-7,CASSGGGPVMVYEQYF,TGTGCCAGCAGCGGTGGAGGACCCGTTATGGTGTACGAGCAGTACTTC
NA,NA,TRBV9,TRBJ1-1,CASSVAARGSPEAFF,TGTGCCAGCAGCGTAGCTGCCAGGGGTAGCCCTGAAGCTTTCTTT
NA,NA,TRBV4-3,TRBJ2-5,CASSQNPLAGAQETQYF,TGCGCCAGCAGCCAAAATCCCTTGGCGGGGGCACAAGAGACCCAGTACTTC
NA,NA,TRBV27,TRBJ1-5,CASSSRGGYQPQHF,TGTGCCAGCAGTTCGCGGGGGGGGTACCAGCCCCAGCATTTT
NA,NA,TRBV5-4,TRBJ2-6,CASSAAFNAGANVLTF,TGTGCCAGCAGCGCCGCGTTTAACGCTGGGGCCAACGTCCTGACTTTC